Each of the 18 T cell receptor beta chains below was sequenced from the same sample in a study of blood T cell repertoires in COVID-19. Produced via immunoSEQ multiplex PCR; TCRdb's table is partial and in-frame only. This sample has around 130,000 clones, with about four fifths found just once. The sample comprised peripheral blood. All receptors derive from a middle-aged man with active or convalescent COVID-19.

The V and J genes are TRBV4-3 and TRBJ1-5, with D maybe TRBD1 (5 bases). V was cut by 2 bases and J by 4 bases, with 12 bases left in between. Looked up from germline, CDR1 is LGHNA and CDR2 is YSLEER. The CDR3 covers 15 residues. The CDR3 DNA follows: TGCGCCAGCAGCCAACAATGGCAGGGAAATCAGCCCCAGCATTTT. Translated: CASSQQWQGNQPQHF.

The chain couples TRBV5-6 to TRBJ1-6; 9 nucleotides line up with TRBD1. The CDR3 has 15 residues. V shed 3 bases, J shed 9 bases, and the junction held 7 bases outside the gene matches. In germline, CDR1 is SGHDT, CDR2 YYEEEE. The DNA of the CDR3 is TGTGCCAGCAGCTCTCCGGGACAGGGTTTTTCACCCCTCCACTTT. This encodes CASSSPGQGFSPLHF.

This sequence joins TRBV7-9 and TRBJ1-2, with 8 bases matching TRBD1. CDR3 length: 14 residues. V trimming: 4 bases; J trimming: 4 bases; junction bases outside the gene matches: 5. Germline CDR1 is SEHNR and CDR2 is FQNEAQ (reference sequence). The CDR3 DNA reads TGTGCCAGCAGCTACCGGGACAGGCCCTATGGCTACACCTTC. Its translation is CASSYRDRPYGYTF.

The chain joins TRBV30 to TRBJ2-7, with 15 bases identical to TRBD2. The V gene end was trimmed by 4 bases and the J gene end by 4 bases; junction bases not matched to a gene: 17. Germline V gene lookup returns CDR1 GTSNPN and CDR2 SVGIG (reference sequence). The CDR3 spans 19 residues. CDR3 residues: CAWNHKTAGLAGGLYEQYF. DNA of the CDR3: TGTGCCTGGAATCACAAAACCGCAGGACTAGCGGGGGGGCTGTACGAGCAGTACTTC.

This clone appeared once. At the DNA level, this CDR3 is encoded by other sequences in the same sample as well. The J gene is TRBJ1-1, the V gene TRBV18; D may be TRBD1 (6 bases). There are 11 residues in the CDR3. Trimming stripped 3 bases from V and 7 bases from J, with 6 bases between. Germline CDR1 is KGHSH and CDR2 is LQKENI. Written as DNA, the CDR3 is TGTGCCAGCTCACCGGACAGTGAAGCTTTCTTT. Translating gives CASSPDSEAFF.

The V and J genes are TRBV5-1 and TRBJ2-5, with D tentatively TRBD2 (6 bases). Germline V gene lookup returns CDR1 SGHRS and CDR2 YFSETQ. This CDR3 is built from 14 residues. V lost 4 bases to trimming and J lost 7 bases, with 17 bases between them. The CDR3 spells CASSNPGSQWTQYF. DNA of the CDR3: TGCGCCAGCAGCAATCCCGGGAGTCAATGGACCCAGTACTTC. Using reference TRBV5-1 and TRBJ2-5 for the parts outside the CDR3, the full variable domain is KAGVTQTPRYLIKTRGQQVTLSCSPISGHRSVSWYQQTPGQGLQFLFEYFSETQRNKGNFPGRFSGRQFSNSRSEMNVSTLELGDSALYLCASSNPGSQWTQYFGPGTRLLVL.

This chain uses TRBV19 with TRBJ2-3; 11 nucleotides align to TRBD2. The V gene's germline CDR1 is LNHDA and CDR2 SQIVND (reference sequence). V shed 7 bases and J 4 bases; nucleotides not matched to a gene: 13. The CDR3 is 17 amino acids. This chain's CDR3 is CASKSWETSGVSDTQYF. DNA for the CDR3: TGTGCCAGTAAAAGTTGGGAGACTAGCGGGGTCTCAGATACGCAGTATTTT.

The gene calls are TRBV29-1 and TRBJ2-2, with a possible D match to TRBD2 (6 bases). Germline assignment: CDR1 SQVTM and CDR2 ANQGSEA. Trimming pared 4 bases from V and 6 bases from J, leaving 9 bases between. The CDR3 consists of 12 residues. The CDR3 region has the DNA TGCAGCGTTGCATGGGGGGCCGGGGAGCTGTTTTTT. Protein: CSVAWGAGELFF.

The genes are TRBV3-1 (or the pseudogene TRBV3-2) and TRBJ1-4; D is unresolved. This CDR3 is 12 amino acids long. V lost 3 bases to trimming and J lost 4 bases, with 3 bases between them. Germline assignment: CDR1 LGHDT and CDR2 YNNKEL (reference sequence). This chain's CDR3 is CASSQSNEKLFF. CDR3 nucleotide sequence: TGTGCCAGCAGCCAGAGTAATGAAAAACTGTTTTTT.

The chain couples TRBV14 to TRBJ1-2, with 9 bases matching TRBD1. Germline values: CDR1 SGHDN, CDR2 FVKESK. The V gene end was trimmed by 4 bases and the J gene end by 4 bases; junction bases not matched to a gene: 7. The CDR3 has 15 amino acids. The chain's CDR3 is CASSRGQGGIYGYTF. The CDR3 DNA is TGTGCCAGCAGCCGGGGACAGGGCGGAATCTATGGCTACACCTTC.

This rearrangement joins TRBV3-1 (or the pseudogene TRBV3-2) to TRBJ2-2, with D unclear. The CDR3 loop spans 16 amino acids. Trimming took 0 bases from V and 1 from J, leaving 9 bases between them. Germline CDR1 reads LGHDT; CDR2 reads YNNKEL (reference sequence). This CDR3 is CASSQDELLNTGELFF. DNA of the CDR3: TGTGCCAGCAGCCAAGATGAACTGCTGAACACCGGGGAGCTGTTTTTT.

The rearrangement uses TRBV18 and TRBJ1-3, with TRBD1 as a possible D gene (5 bases). Trimming cost V 2 bases and J 0 bases, with 8 bases left between them. Germline lookup yields CDR1 KGHSH and CDR2 LQKENI. The CDR3 spans 15 residues. The CDR3 protein is CASSPGTGSGNTIYF. The CDR3 DNA follows: TGTGCCAGCTCACCAGGAACAGGCTCTGGAAACACCATATATTTT.

The chain carries TRBV5-1 and TRBJ1-1; TRBD1 aligns across 8 bases. The germline V gene has CDR1 SGHRS and CDR2 YFSETQ. The J segment lost 6 bases and the V segment lost 4 bases, leaving 8 bases of the junction unmatched. The CDR3 totals 14 residues. CDR3 nucleotides: TGCGCCAGCAGCCCCGGACAGGGAGGAGCTGAAGCTTTCTTT. Its translation is CASSPGQGGAEAFF. Supplemented by reference TRBV5-1 and TRBJ1-1, the full variable domain reads KAGVTQTPRYLIKTRGQQVTLSCSPISGHRSVSWYQQTPGQGLQFLFEYFSETQRNKGNFPGRFSGRQFSNSRSEMNVSTLELGDSALYLCASSPGQGGAEAFFGQGTRLTVV.

The chain combines TRBV6-5 with TRBJ1-2; D possibly corresponds to TRBD1 (5 bases). The V end was cut by 6 bases, the J end by 4 bases, with 15 bases between. This CDR3 contains 14 residues. Per the germline V gene, CDR1 is MNHEY and CDR2 is SVGAGI. The chain's CDR3 is CASRTRAAPYGYTF. For the CDR3, the DNA is TGTGCCAGCAGGACCAGGGCGGCCCCCTATGGCTACACCTTC.

This chain joins TRBV10-3 and TRBJ2-2, with D maybe TRBD1 (5 bases). The CDR3 consists of 14 residues. Germline CDR1 reads ENHRY; CDR2 reads SYGVKD. Trimming pared 6 bases from V and 0 bases from J, leaving 8 bases between. CDR3 in amino acids: CAIRDSSNTGELFF. The CDR3 coding sequence is TGTGCCATCAGAGACAGTTCGAACACCGGGGAGCTGTTTTTT.

This clone was detected only a few times. The chain employs TRBV7-2 and TRBJ2-7; no definite D call. Per germline, CDR1 SGHTA and CDR2 FQGNSA. The V end lost 3 bases, the J end lost 2 bases, and 8 bases lay between the germline ends. The CDR3 length is 13 residues. In nucleotides, the CDR3 is TGTGCCAGCAGCTTGACAAAGACCTACGAGCAGTACTTC. Translated: CASSLTKTYEQYF.

The chain couples TRBV7-9 to TRBJ2-1; 10 bases fit TRBD2. The ends lost 5 bases at V and 4 bases at J; junction bases unmatched: 8. Germline V CDR1 and CDR2: SEHNR, FQNEAQ (reference sequence). The CDR3 is 16 amino acids. The CDR3 loop reads CASSPRLAGEYNEQFF. The CDR3 bases are TGTGCCAGCAGCCCTCGTCTAGCGGGGGAATACAATGAGCAGTTCTTC.

This clone has a handful of counts. The chain couples TRBV6-2 or TRBV6-3 to TRBJ2-1, with D maybe TRBD1 (6 bases). This CDR3 is 16 amino acids long. V was clipped by 6 bases and J by 6 bases, with 21 bases between them. Per the germline V gene, CDR1 is MNHEY and CDR2 is SVGEGT. CDR3 nucleotides: TGTGCCAGCAGCGACGTCACAGGGCTACTGAGCAATGAGCAGTTCTTC. Encoded protein: CASSDVTGLLSNEQFF.